This T cell receptor beta chain was identified during a study of shared clonotypes between healthy human individuals. This clone was detected only a few times. The donors, all of them Caucasian adults, lived in Nashville, Tennessee. The data were produced by immunoSEQ multiplex PCR, yet TCRdb's version contains in-frame clones alone and is incomplete. The sample records about 1 million clones, 75% being singletons. This CDR3 comprises 17 residues. The V segment lost 4 bases and the J segment 0 bases; nucleotides outside the gene matches: 7. Germline values: CDR1 SGHRS, CDR2 YFSETQ. The chain couples TRBV5-1 to TRBJ2-1; 10 bases line up with TRBD1. The origin of this receptor is a man between 18 and 35 years old in good health. Sequencing used memory CD4+ T cells sorted from blood. The subset here: CD45RA-negative fraction. CDR3 residues: CASSRGQGFSSYNEQFF. The DNA of the CDR3 is TGCGCCAGCAGCCGGGGACAGGGGTTTTCCTCCTACAATGAGCAGTTCTTC.